This TCR beta chain was identified in a study of cytomegalovirus exposure and HLA in healthy donors. The study, taken as a whole, reports: As a later analysis showed, several of the most significant clusters appeared to be linked to common viral pathogens. The study labeled 180 or so TCR beta chains cytomegalovirus-associated. A later analysis reportedly identified an Asian-associated ancestry cluster as carrying fewer N-insertions than the 666-donor mean.

The PCR contained 60 Vbeta and 13 Jbeta primers. Generated by immunoSEQ multiplex PCR, the TCRdb table keeps only in-frame clones and is missing some. This sample's table has about 48,000 clones. The CDR3 loop spans 12 amino acids. Germline V gene data show CDR1 as LNHDA and CDR2 as SQIVND (reference sequence). About this clone: Its antigen is currently unknown. One junction end disagrees with the germline gene, perhaps due to a read error.

The sequencing sample was made of PBMCs. J is TRBJ2-1 and V is TRBV19; the match to TRBD1 covers 9 bases. The TCR sequence derives from a male donor in good health and CMV-seropositive. CDR3 nucleotide sequence: TGTGCCAGTAGTCAGGATCCACAGGGGGCCGTCTTC. It codes for CASSQDPQGAVF.